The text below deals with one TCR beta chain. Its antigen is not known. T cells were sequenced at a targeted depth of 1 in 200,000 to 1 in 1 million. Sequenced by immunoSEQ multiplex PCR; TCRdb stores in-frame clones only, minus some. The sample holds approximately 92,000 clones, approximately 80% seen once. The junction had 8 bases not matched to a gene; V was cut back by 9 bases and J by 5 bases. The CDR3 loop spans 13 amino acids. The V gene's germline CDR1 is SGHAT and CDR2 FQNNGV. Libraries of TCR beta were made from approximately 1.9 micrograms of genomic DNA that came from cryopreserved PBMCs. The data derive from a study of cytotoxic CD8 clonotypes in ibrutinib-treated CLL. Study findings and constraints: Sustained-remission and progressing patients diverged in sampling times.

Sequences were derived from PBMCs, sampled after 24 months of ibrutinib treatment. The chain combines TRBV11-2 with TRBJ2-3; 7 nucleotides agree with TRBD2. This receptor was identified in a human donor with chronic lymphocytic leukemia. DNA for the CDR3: TGTGCCAGTAGGGGAGGGGCAGGAGATACGCAGTATTTT. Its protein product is CASRGGAGDTQYF.